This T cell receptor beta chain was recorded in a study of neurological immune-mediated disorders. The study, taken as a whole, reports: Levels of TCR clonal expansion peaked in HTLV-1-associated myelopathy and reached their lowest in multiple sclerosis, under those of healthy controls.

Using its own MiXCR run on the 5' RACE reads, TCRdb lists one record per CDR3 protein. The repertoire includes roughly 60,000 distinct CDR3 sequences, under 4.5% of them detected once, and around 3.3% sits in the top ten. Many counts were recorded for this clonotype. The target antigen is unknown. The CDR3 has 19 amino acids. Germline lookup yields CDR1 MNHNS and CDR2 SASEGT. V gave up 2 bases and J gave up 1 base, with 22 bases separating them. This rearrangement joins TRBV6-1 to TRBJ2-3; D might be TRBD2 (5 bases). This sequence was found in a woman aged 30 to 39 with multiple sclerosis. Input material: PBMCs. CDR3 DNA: TGTGCCAGCAGTGAAACCCAACGGACTGGCTCTACAGGCACAGATACGCAGTATTTT. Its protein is CASSETQRTGSTGTDTQYF.